Described below is a single T cell receptor beta chain sequence and its context. The CDR3 length is 15 residues. CDR1 MGHRA and CDR2 YSYEKL come from the germline V gene. Trimming shortened V by 4 bases and J by 2 bases, and 12 bases separated the two germline ends. This PCR relied on a set of 60 Vbeta primers and 13 Jbeta primers. Clones were sequenced by immunoSEQ multiplex PCR, and TCRdb holds only the in-frame ones, with some missing. The data contain 100,000 to 150,000 clones, about 82% of them seen just once; the ten biggest clones take up 1.2%. This sample is drawn from a study of cytomegalovirus exposure and HLA in healthy donors.

The gene calls are TRBV4-1 and TRBJ2-1; D is perhaps TRBD2 (6 bases). The source of this sequence is a boy between 10 and 17 years old in good health and CMV-seronegative. Sequenced input: PBMCs. CDR3 amino acids: CASSPRDSTYNEQFF. CDR3 sequence (DNA): TGCGCCAGCAGCCCCCGGGACTCCACCTACAATGAGCAGTTCTTC.